This T cell receptor (beta chain) came from a study of T cells in women clearing cervical HPV infection. On the study more broadly: HLA type stays a possible confounder, typing being limited.

V shed 6 bases, J shed 7 bases, and the junction held 5 bases outside the gene matches. CDR3 size: 12 residues. CDR1 is SNHLY, CDR2 FYNNEI, per germline. Worth noting for this clone: The CDR3 is cut off 3 residues early in the read; its end comes from the germline J gene.

This table comes from immunoSEQ multiplex PCR, and its TCRdb copy is limited to in-frame clones, with some not included. The sample data list almost 20,000 clones. The sample taken for sequencing was blood buffy coat. The V call is TRBV2, the J call TRBJ1-1, with 7 bases identical to TRBD1. The clonotype originates from a woman between 18 and 70 years old with a cervical HPV16 infection that either progressed to CIN3+ or cleared (not recorded which). CDR3 in amino acids: CASSRDSLEAFF. The sequenced part of the CDR3 DNA is TGTGCCAGCAGCCGGGACAGCCTTGAA. Full variable domain (outside the CDR3, taken from reference TRBV2 and TRBJ1-1): EPEVTQTPSHQVTQMGQEVILRCVPISNHLYFYWYRQILGQKVEFLVSFYNNEISEKSEIFDDQFSVERPDGSNFTLKIRSTKLEDSAMYFCASSRDSLEAFFGQGTRLTVV.